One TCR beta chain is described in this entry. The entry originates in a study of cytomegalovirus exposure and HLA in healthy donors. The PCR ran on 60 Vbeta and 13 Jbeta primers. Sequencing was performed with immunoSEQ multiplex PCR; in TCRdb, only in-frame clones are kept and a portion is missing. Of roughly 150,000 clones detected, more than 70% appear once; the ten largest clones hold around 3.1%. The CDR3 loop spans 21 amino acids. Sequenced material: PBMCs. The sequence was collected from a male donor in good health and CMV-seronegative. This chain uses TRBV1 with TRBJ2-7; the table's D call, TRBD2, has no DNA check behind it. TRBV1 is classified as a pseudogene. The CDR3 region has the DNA TGCACCAGCAGCCCCCGGACTAGCGGGGGACTCTGTTCCCTTTTTTCCTACGAGCAGTACTTC. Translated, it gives CTSSPRTSGGLCSLFSYEQYF.